The rows below give T cell receptor beta chains drawn from one sample of a study of cytomegalovirus exposure and HLA in healthy donors. Some clones are missing from TCRdb's copy, which holds only in-frame ones; the method was immunoSEQ multiplex PCR. The repertoire holds some 120,000 clones, with 94% as singletons. The sequenced sample consisted of PBMCs. Source of these receptors: a young woman in good health and CMV-seronegative. Each CDR3 is given with its conserved first and last residue. Each record gives: J gene, V gene, CDR3 protein.

>TRBJ2-2|TRBV2
CASITGRGVGELFF
>TRBJ1-2|TRBV19
CASSIDWDTFNYGYTF
>TRBJ2-7|TRBV27
CASSLKGQAYEQYF
>TRBJ1-4|TRBV6-6
CASSQLEKLFF
>TRBJ2-5|TRBV6-5
CACSGQGNPSETQYF
>TRBJ2-1|TRBV7-2
CASSLWGQGSNEQFF
>TRBJ1-1|TRBV4-2
CASSPSGNTEAFF
>TRBJ1-3|TRBV6-1
CASSEWGLRNTIYF
>TRBJ2-2|TRBV16
CASSPLTAGTGELFF
>TRBJ1-1|TRBV30
CAWSVGGAEAFF
>TRBJ1-1|TRBV6-1
CASSAQGKSEAFF
>TRBJ2-7|TRBV28
CASSLIGGPGYEQYF
>TRBJ2-1|TRBV4-1
CASSLDLATFNEQFF
>TRBJ1-4|TRBV7-2
CASSPSWTQGNEKLFF
>TRBJ1-1|TRBV11-2
CASSLDFPRGLNTEAFF
>TRBJ1-2|TRBV2
CASSEGTGGYRGYTF
>TRBJ2-7|TRBV4-1
CASSQVASSGLYSYEQYF
>TRBJ1-6|TRBV11-2
CASSARQGALAPLHF